These 16 T cell receptor beta chains originate from one sample sequenced in a study of blood T cell repertoires in COVID-19. Sequencing was performed with immunoSEQ multiplex PCR; in TCRdb, only in-frame clones are kept and a portion is missing. The sample has around 360,000 clones; about 90% are singletons. Sequencing input: PBMCs or T cells enriched from blood (not recorded which). The source of these receptors is a woman in her twenties or thirties who had recovered from COVID-19.

The chain joins TRBV28 to TRBJ1-6, with D possibly being TRBD1 (5 bases). Germline CDR1 and CDR2: MDHEN and SYDVKM. V shed 3 bases and J shed 7 bases, with 13 bases lying between them. The CDR3 is 15 residues long. This CDR3 is CASSFTGGYNSPLHF. CDR3 DNA sequence: TGTGCCAGCAGTTTTACGGGGGGGTACAATTCACCCCTCCACTTT. Variable domain in full (rest from reference TRBV28 and TRBJ1-6): DVKVTQSSRYLVKRTGEKVFLECVQDMDHENMFWYRQDPGLGLRLIYFSYDVKMKEKGDIPEGYSVSREKKERFSLILESASTNQTSMYLCASSFTGGYNSPLHFGNGTRLTVT.

The V gene is TRBV19, the J gene TRBJ2-7, with 8 bases fitting TRBD2. J gave up 4 bases and V 5 bases, and 10 bases lay outside the gene matches. Germline values: CDR1 LNHDA, CDR2 SQIVND (reference sequence). CDR3 length: 15 residues. CDR3 sequence reads: CASSEAGTSLYEQYF. The CDR3 bases are TGTGCCAGTAGTGAAGCCGGGACTAGTCTTTACGAGCAGTACTTC.

J is TRBJ1-1 and V is TRBV5-1; D is uncertain. This CDR3 comprises 15 residues. Germline CDR1 is SGHRS and CDR2 is YFSETQ. Trimming shortened V by 1 base and J by 1 base, and 11 bases separated the two germline ends. CDR3: CASSLTAGTNTEAFF. The DNA of the CDR3 is TGCGCCAGCAGCTTGACTGCAGGTACGAACACTGAAGCTTTCTTT.

The chain employs TRBV13 and TRBJ2-7; TRBD2 matches 10 bases. This CDR3 is 14 amino acids long. From germline, CDR1 is PRHDT and CDR2 FYEKMQ (reference sequence). Trimming cost V 5 bases and J 6 bases; bases outside gene matches: 7. CDR3 nucleotide sequence: TGTGCCAGCAGCAGATTAGCGGGGGGCGGCGAGCAGTACTTC. Translating it yields CASSRLAGGGEQYF.

The chain uses TRBV15 and TRBJ2-7; 8 positions agree with TRBD2. Trimming removed 4 bases from V and 5 bases from J; junction bases left unmatched: 4. The germline V gene encodes CDR1 LNHNV and CDR2 YYDKDF (reference sequence). The CDR3 covers 13 residues. The CDR3 loop is CATSNGRDDEQYF. CDR3 sequence (DNA): TGTGCCACCAGCAACGGGAGGGATGACGAGCAGTACTTC.

The gene calls are TRBV15 and TRBJ2-3; D is perhaps TRBD1 (5 bases). This CDR3 is 17 amino acids long. Between the trimmed V and J ends, which lost 2 bases and 2 bases, there was a span of 17 bases. Per germline, CDR1 LNHNV and CDR2 YYDKDF (reference sequence). The CDR3 reads CATSRTSQGRYTDTQYF. DNA for the CDR3: TGTGCCACCAGCAGAACCTCCCAGGGCAGGTACACAGATACGCAGTATTTT.

The chain carries TRBV3-1 (or the pseudogene TRBV3-2) and TRBJ2-3; weak D call: TRBD2 (5 bases). The germline V and J ends were trimmed by 2 bases and 3 bases, with 18 bases remaining between them. Germline CDR1 reads LGHDT; CDR2 reads YNNKEL (reference sequence). CDR3 length equals 17 residues. This chain's CDR3 is CASSQMPLATFTDTQYF. The CDR3, as DNA: TGTGCCAGCAGCCAAATGCCGTTAGCGACTTTTACAGATACGCAGTATTTT.

This sequence joins TRBV28 and TRBJ2-1; TRBD2 aligns across 12 bases. This CDR3 has 17 residues. In germline, CDR1 is MDHEN, CDR2 SYDVKM. The J segment lost 3 bases and the V segment lost 5 bases, leaving 8 bases of the junction unmatched. For the CDR3, the DNA is TGTGCCAGCAGTACCGTCCCGACTAGCGGGAGCTACAATGAGCAGTTCTTC. It encodes CASSTVPTSGSYNEQFF.

This chain uses TRBV30 with TRBJ1-1; weak D call: TRBD1 (5 bases). Trimming left V 4 bases short and J 5 bases short, with 14 bases between. This CDR3 contains 13 residues. Germline V CDR1 and CDR2: GTSNPN, SVGIG (reference sequence). The DNA for the CDR3 is TGTGCCTGGACCCGGTGGGGGACTACTGAAGCTTTCTTT. Its translation is CAWTRWGTTEAFF.

This sequence joins TRBV12-3 or TRBV12-4 and TRBJ1-1; D unclear. This CDR3 region has 12 residues. Trimming removed 6 bases at V and 4 bases at J, with 9 bases between. This chain's CDR3 is CASRLEATEAFF. The CDR3 region has the DNA TGTGCCAGCAGGCTAGAGGCCACTGAAGCTTTCTTT.

J is TRBJ2-1 and V is TRBV19; 7 nucleotides align to TRBD2. The CDR3 contains 15 residues. Germline V gives CDR1 LNHDA, CDR2 SQIVND (reference sequence). V was pared by 4 bases and J by 4 bases, with 7 bases of the junction left unmatched. CDR3 sequence: CASSRPGGGYNEQFF. The DNA of the CDR3 is TGTGCCAGTAGTAGACCCGGGGGAGGGTACAATGAGCAGTTCTTC.

The genes are TRBV27 and TRBJ1-1, with D tentatively TRBD1 (6 bases). The ends were cut back, 7 bases at V and 5 bases at J, with 20 bases in the middle. Germline lookup yields CDR1 MNHEY and CDR2 SMNVEV (reference sequence). The CDR3 has 15 residues. The CDR3 is CASTLSGRGATEAFF. In nucleotides, the CDR3 is TGTGCCAGCACCCTATCCGGGCGGGGGGCGACTGAAGCTTTCTTT.

This clone was counted between two and nine times. V usage is TRBV5-1 and J usage is TRBJ2-7, with D possibly matching TRBD1 (7 bases). CDR1 and CDR2 from the germline V gene are SGHRS and YFSETQ. This CDR3 has 15 amino acids. The germline V and J ends were trimmed by 0 bases and 5 bases, with 15 bases remaining between them. The CDR3 sequence is CASSLVAQGGHEQYF. CDR3 nucleotide sequence: TGCGCCAGCAGCTTGGTCGCTCAGGGGGGCCACGAGCAGTACTTC.

The rearrangement uses TRBV6-5 and TRBJ2-2; TRBD2 agrees at 8 bases. Germline V gene lookup returns CDR1 MNHEY and CDR2 SVGAGI. The CDR3 contains 15 residues. With 6 bases clipped from V and 6 bases from J, the junction kept 9 bases outside the gene matches. DNA for the CDR3: TGTGCCAGCAGCTCCCACTTACTAGCGGCCGGGGAGCTGTTTTTT. Translated, it gives CASSSHLLAAGELFF.

The chain combines TRBV19 with TRBJ2-7, with D uncertain. CDR3 length: 14 residues. The V and J ends lost 1 base and 2 bases respectively, with 9 bases between them. Germline loops: CDR1 LNHDA, CDR2 SQIVND (reference sequence). This CDR3 is CASSIAQDAYEQYF. Here the CDR3 DNA reads TGTGCCAGTAGTATAGCCCAGGATGCCTACGAGCAGTACTTC. Using reference TRBV19 and TRBJ2-7 for the parts outside the CDR3, the full variable domain is DGGITQSPKYLFRKEGQNVTLSCEQNLNHDAMYWYRQDPGQGLRLIYYSQIVNDFQKGDIAEGYSVSREKKESFPLTVTSAQKNPTAFYLCASSIAQDAYEQYFGPGTRLTVT.

This chain joins TRBV5-1 and TRBJ1-2; the match to TRBD1 covers 9 bases. This CDR3 is built from 16 residues. Germline CDR1 SGHRS, CDR2 YFSETQ. The V gene end was trimmed by 4 bases and the J gene end by 7 bases; junction bases not matched to a gene: 14. The CDR3 spells CASSVASTGGAGGYTF. The CDR3 region has the DNA TGCGCCAGCAGCGTCGCCAGTACAGGGGGCGCGGGTGGCTACACCTTC.